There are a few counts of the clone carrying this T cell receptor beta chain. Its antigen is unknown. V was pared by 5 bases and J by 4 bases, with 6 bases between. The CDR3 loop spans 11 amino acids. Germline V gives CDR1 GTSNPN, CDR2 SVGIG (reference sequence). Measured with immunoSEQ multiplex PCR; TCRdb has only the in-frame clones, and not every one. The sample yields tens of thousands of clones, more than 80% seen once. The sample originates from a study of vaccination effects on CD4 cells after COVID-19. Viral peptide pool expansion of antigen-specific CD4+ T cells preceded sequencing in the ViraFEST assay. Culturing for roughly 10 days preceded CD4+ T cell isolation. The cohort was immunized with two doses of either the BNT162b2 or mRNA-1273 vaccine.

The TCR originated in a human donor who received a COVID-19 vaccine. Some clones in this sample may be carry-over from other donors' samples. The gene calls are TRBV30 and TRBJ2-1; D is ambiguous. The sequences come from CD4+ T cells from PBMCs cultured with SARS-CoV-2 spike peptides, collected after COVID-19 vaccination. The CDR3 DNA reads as TGTGCCTGGGATCAATACAATGAGCAGTTCTTC. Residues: CAWDQYNEQFF. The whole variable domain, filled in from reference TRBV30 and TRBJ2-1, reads SQTIHQWPATLVQPVGSPLSLECTVEGTSNPNLYWYRQAAGRGLQLLFYSVGIGQISSEVPQNLSASRPQDRQFILSSKKLLLSDSGFYLCAWDQYNEQFFGPGTRLTVL.